This record covers a single TCR beta chain. This specimen comes from a study of technical replicates of blood from a few donors. The J segment lost 4 bases and the V segment lost 5 bases, leaving 9 bases of the junction unmatched. This CDR3 has 15 amino acids. Germline CDR1 is WSHSY and CDR2 is SAAADI. Some clones are missing from TCRdb's copy, which holds only in-frame ones; the method was immunoSEQ multiplex PCR. The sample consists of 45,000 to 60,000 clones, about 86% of them appearing once. The rearrangement uses TRBV10-2 and TRBJ2-5, with 8 bases identical to TRBD2. This TCR derives from a human donor in good health. Some clones in this sample may be carry-over from other donors' samples. Sequenced sample: PBMCs. This CDR3 reads CASSHTGTSRETQYF. The CDR3 DNA reads TGCGCCAGCAGTCACACCGGGACTAGTCGAGAGACCCAGTACTTC.